The 20 T cell receptor beta chains presented below share a single source sample, sequenced in a study of PD-1 blockade in classical Hodgkin lymphoma. With no exception, relapse followed autologous stem cell transplantation in all patients, and brentuximab vedotin exposure varied. Sequencing was performed with immunoSEQ multiplex PCR; in TCRdb, only in-frame clones are kept and a portion is missing. The sample lists more than 90,000 clones, around 89% occurring once. The sequences come from peripheral blood mononuclear cells (PBMCs), collected before the second cycle of nivolumab. These receptors all come from a human donor with classical Hodgkin lymphoma.

The rearrangement links TRBV5-1 to TRBJ1-4; D gene uncertain. CDR1 is SGHRS, CDR2 YFSETQ, per germline. V was clipped by 0 bases and J by 0 bases, with 6 bases between them. There are 15 residues in the CDR3. CDR3 bases: TGCGCCAGCAGCTTGGGGGCCTCAACTAATGAAAAACTGTTTTTT. This codes for CASSLGASTNEKLFF.

This chain connects TRBV10-1 to TRBJ2-1; D might be TRBD1 or TRBD2, each matching 5 bases. Germline V gene sequence: CDR1 WNHNN, CDR2 SYGVQD (reference sequence). The CDR3 totals 14 residues. V gave up 3 bases and J gave up 10 bases, with 16 bases separating them. The CDR3 here is CASSEAGDRMEQFF. CDR3 DNA sequence: TGCGCCAGCAGTGAAGCTGGGGACCGCATGGAGCAGTTCTTC.

The chain employs TRBV27 and TRBJ2-3; D perhaps matches TRBD2 (5 bases). From germline, CDR1 is MNHEY and CDR2 SMNVEV (reference sequence). The CDR3 consists of 15 residues. V was shortened by 2 bases and J by 2 bases, with 11 bases between the two germline ends. CDR3 sequence (DNA): TGTGCCAGCAGTTTAACGGACGGGGACACAGATACGCAGTATTTT. Protein product: CASSLTDGDTDTQYF.

J is TRBJ2-1 and V is TRBV6-4, with 9 bases aligning to TRBD2. The trim removed 1 base at V and 6 bases at J, leaving 1 base unmatched. From germline, CDR1 is MRHNA and CDR2 SNTAGT. The CDR3 extends over 14 amino acids. CDR3 amino acids: CASSDLRGGNEQFF. The CDR3 nucleotides are TGTGCCAGCAGTGACTTGCGGGGGGGCAATGAGCAGTTCTTC.

The V gene is TRBV4-3, the J gene TRBJ1-1, with unresolved D. The CDR3 spans 13 residues. Trimming took off 1 base at V and 8 bases at J, with 11 bases between the two ends. CDR1 is LGHNA, CDR2 YSLEER, per germline. CDR3 sequence: CASSQVPPGEAFF. The DNA for the CDR3 is TGCGCCAGCAGCCAAGTCCCACCGGGGGAAGCTTTCTTT.

This chain connects TRBV18 to TRBJ1-2; TRBD1 agrees at 9 bases. CDR1 and CDR2 (germline): KGHSH, LQKENI. The CDR3 has 14 amino acids. V lost 4 bases to trimming and J lost 4 bases; unmatched junction nucleotides: 4. The CDR3 bases are TGTGCCAGCTCACAAGGACAGGGGCCCTATGGCTACACCTTC. Translating it yields CASSQGQGPYGYTF.

A single count supports this clone. The rearrangement joins TRBV19 to TRBJ1-5, with D possibly matching TRBD1 (6 bases). The V gene lost 4 bases and the J gene lost 3 bases, with 10 bases spanning the gap. CDR1 is LNHDA and CDR2 is SQIVND in the germline V gene (reference sequence). The CDR3 extends over 14 amino acids. CDR3 residues: CASSSRGINQPQHF. CDR3 sequence (DNA): TGTGCCAGTAGTAGCAGGGGTATCAATCAGCCCCAGCATTTT.

This clone was observed once. The chain uses TRBV4-2 and TRBJ2-3; D uncertain. V was cut by 1 base and J by 3 bases, with 5 bases left in between. The CDR3 totals 13 residues. In germline, CDR1 is LGHNA, CDR2 YNFKEQ. The CDR3 region has the DNA TGTGCCAGCAGCCAAGCCGGGACAGATACGCAGTATTTT. Its translation is CASSQAGTDTQYF.

This clone appeared a single time. V usage is TRBV20-1 and J usage is TRBJ1-1; D is unclear. CDR3 length: 11 amino acids. Germline V CDR1 and CDR2: DFQATT, SNEGSKA (reference sequence). V was clipped by 2 bases and J by 10 bases, with 11 bases between them. The CDR3 DNA is TGCAGTGCTAGAAAGGCGGAGGCAGCTTTCTTT. Protein sequence: CSARKAEAAFF.

The chain links TRBV7-6 to TRBJ1-5; D perhaps matches TRBD1 (6 bases). V shed 2 bases and J shed 1 base, with 21 bases lying between them. CDR1 is SGHVS, CDR2 FNYEAQ, per germline. The CDR3 runs to 19 residues. CDR3 in amino acids: CASSLPQGHRVRSNQPQHF. The CDR3 coding sequence is TGTGCCAGCAGCTTACCCCAGGGACACAGGGTAAGGAGCAATCAGCCCCAGCATTTT.

V usage is TRBV28 and J usage is TRBJ2-7; D ambiguous. Trimming cost V 2 bases and J 2 bases, with 13 bases left between them. The CDR3 spans 15 residues. Germline V gene sequence: CDR1 MDHEN, CDR2 SYDVKM. CDR3 nucleotide sequence: TGTGCCAGCAGTTTAATCGTCGGTTTCGCCTACGAGCAGTACTTC. Translating gives CASSLIVGFAYEQYF. The entire variable domain, with the rest obtained from reference TRBV28 and TRBJ2-7, is as follows: DVKVTQSSRYLVKRTGEKVFLECVQDMDHENMFWYRQDPGLGLRLIYFSYDVKMKEKGDIPEGYSVSREKKERFSLILESASTNQTSMYLCASSLIVGFAYEQYFGPGTRLTVT.

This chain uses TRBV15 with TRBJ2-7, with 12 nucleotides matching TRBD2. This CDR3 comprises 14 residues. The ends lost 3 bases at V and 3 bases at J; junction bases unmatched: 0. Germline CDR1 is LNHNV and CDR2 is YYDKDF (reference sequence). In DNA, the CDR3 is TGTGCCACCAGCAGGACTAGCGGGGGCTACGAGCAGTACTTC. Encoded protein: CATSRTSGGYEQYF.

The CDR3 loop is CASSLRTGPVPNTEAFF. DNA of the CDR3: TGTGCCAGCAGCTTAAGGACAGGGCCCGTCCCGAACACTGAAGCTTTCTTT. J is TRBJ1-1 and V is TRBV27; the match to TRBD1 covers 8 bases. Losses at the gene ends were 6 bases for V and 1 base for J; bases not matched to a gene: 13. The germline CDR1 and CDR2 sequences are MNHEY and SMNVEV (reference sequence). The CDR3 covers 17 residues.

The rearrangement links TRBV4-2 to TRBJ1-1; 11 nucleotides agree with TRBD1. This CDR3 has 14 residues. Germline V lookup: CDR1 LGHNA, CDR2 YNFKEQ. The J segment lost 6 bases and the V segment lost 5 bases, leaving 5 bases of the junction unmatched. The DNA of the CDR3 is TGTGCCAGCAGCGAAGGACAGGGGGCTTCTGAAGCTTTCTTT. Amino acids: CASSEGQGASEAFF.

The chain joins TRBV7-9 to TRBJ1-3; D gene uncertain. Trimming left V 3 bases short and J 5 bases short, with 20 bases between. CDR1 is SEHNR, CDR2 FQNEAQ, per germline (reference sequence). The CDR3 runs 17 residues. CDR3 protein: CASSFSPATAERNTIYF. The CDR3 DNA is TGTGCCAGCAGCTTTTCCCCCGCGACGGCAGAAAGAAACACCATATATTTT.

The rearrangement joins TRBV11-2 to TRBJ2-3; D may be TRBD1 (5 bases). This CDR3 comprises 17 residues. From germline, CDR1 is SGHAT and CDR2 FQNNGV. Trimming left V 0 bases short and J 1 base short, with 14 bases between. CDR3: CASSLDGPARGTDTQYF. The CDR3 DNA sequence: TGTGCCAGCAGCTTAGATGGACCCGCCAGGGGCACAGATACGCAGTATTTT.

The chain is built from TRBV9 and TRBJ1-6, with D unresolved. Deletions cut 0 bases from V and 2 bases from J, with 6 bases between. The CDR3 loop spans 15 amino acids. Germline V gene data show CDR1 as SGDLS and CDR2 as YYNGEE. Here the CDR3 DNA reads TGTGCCAGCAGCGTAGAAACAGCCTATAATTCACCCCTCCACTTT. This sequence encodes CASSVETAYNSPLHF.

CDR3 nucleotide sequence: TGTGCCAGCAGACCTTCGGGGGCTCAGGGCTATGGCTACACCTTC. Translation: CASRPSGAQGYGYTF. The chain joins TRBV28 to TRBJ1-2; a weak D match, TRBD1 (6 bases). From germline, CDR1 is MDHEN and CDR2 SYDVKM. The V and J ends lost 6 bases and 4 bases respectively, with 18 bases between them. This CDR3 is 15 amino acids long.

The genes are TRBV7-9 and TRBJ1-1, with 8 bases aligning to TRBD1. J was trimmed by 1 base and V by 4 bases; bases with no gene match: 5. CDR1 and CDR2 (germline): SEHNR, FQNEAQ (reference sequence). The CDR3 totals 15 residues. The CDR3 region is CASSSMGQANTEAFF. CDR3 bases: TGTGCCAGCAGCTCGATGGGACAGGCGAACACTGAAGCTTTCTTT.

V gene TRBV19 combines with J gene TRBJ1-2; D is undetermined. Germline V gives CDR1 LNHDA, CDR2 SQIVND (reference sequence). CDR3 size: 13 residues. Trimming shortened V by 0 bases and J by 1 base, and 3 bases separated the two germline ends. CDR3 nucleotide sequence: TGTGCCAGTAGTATAGACAGTAACTATGGCTACACCTTC. Protein: CASSIDSNYGYTF.